One sample yielded the 6 T cell receptor beta chains listed below, sequenced in a study of T-cell memory formation after mild COVID-19 (dated by TCRdb to 2020 to 2023). Library construction relied on 5' RACE. The sequencing machine was an Illumina NovaSeq 6000. TCRdb handled the public reads itself, with Q25 trimming in fastp and clone calling in MiXCR, and kept productive beta chains. Rows are combined by CDR3 protein, so each entry shows the most common genes and DNA. This sample is represented by fewer than 250,000 distinct CDR3 sequences; roughly a tenth of them were singletons. The biggest ten clones account for 3% to 3.5% of the sample. Sequenced sample: PBMCs or a T cell subset sorted from them (not recorded which). The receptors were gathered from a young man who had mild COVID-19 (a few samples of this study predate the infection). The sample titles of this study are shuffled in the database, so cell type and time point are left out; the donor was told from shared clones.

This clonotype was found a few times. The genes are TRBV7-3 and TRBJ2-4; perhaps TRBD2 as D (7 bases). Germline V gene data show CDR1 as SGHTA and CDR2 as FQGTGA. The CDR3 runs 13 residues. V gave up 5 bases and J gave up 8 bases, with 13 bases separating them. CDR3 sequence: CASSRLGGDIQYF. DNA of the CDR3: TGTGCCAGCAGCCGCCTAGGGGGGGACATTCAGTACTTC.

This clonotype appeared many times. The chain recombines TRBV20-1 with TRBJ2-7, with 7 bases fitting TRBD1. V shed 2 bases and J 2 bases; nucleotides not matched to a gene: 6. The CDR3 consists of 14 residues. Germline V lookup: CDR1 DFQATT, CDR2 SNEGSKA (reference sequence). CDR3 sequence: CSARPQGLTYEQYF. In nucleotides, the CDR3 is TGCAGTGCTAGACCACAGGGGTTGACCTACGAGCAGTACTTC.

The V and J genes are TRBV7-9 and TRBJ2-7; D is possibly TRBD1 (5 bases). The CDR3 is 18 amino acids. In germline, CDR1 is SEHNR, CDR2 FQNEAQ (reference sequence). V lost 5 bases and J 2 bases, leaving 25 bases between the germline ends. CDR3 sequence reads: CASSDKTDRDSRTYEQYF. CDR3 nucleotides: TGTGCCAGCAGCGATAAGACAGACCGAGACTCGCGCACCTACGAGCAGTACTTC.

This clonotype appeared many times. The chain has TRBV6-2 or TRBV6-3 and TRBJ1-4; D is perhaps TRBD1 (5 bases). The CDR3 spans 15 residues. Germline assignment: CDR1 MNHEY and CDR2 SVGEGT. V was cut by 4 bases and J by 8 bases, with 17 bases left in between. CDR3 DNA: TGTGCCAGCAGTTTCAACGGACTGAGGGGCGAAAAACTGTTTTTT. Translated, it gives CASSFNGLRGEKLFF.

This clonotype was seen only a few times. The chain couples TRBV28 to TRBJ2-7; D might be TRBD1 (7 bases). V was shortened by 6 bases and J by 3 bases, with 18 bases between the two germline ends. The CDR3 is made up of 15 amino acids. The germline V gene has CDR1 MDHEN and CDR2 SYDVKM. DNA for the CDR3: TGTGCCAGCAGGCCAGCAGGGGGGTTCAGCTACGAGCAGTACTTC. Residues: CASRPAGGFSYEQYF.

The V call is TRBV12-3 or TRBV12-4, the J call TRBJ2-7, with 9 bases fitting TRBD1. Trimming cost V 5 bases and J 12 bases; bases outside gene matches: 8. The CDR3 extends over 12 amino acids. The CDR3 protein is CASSTGQGRAYV. CDR3 nucleotide sequence: TGTGCCAGCAGTACGGGACAGGGACGGGCGTACGTC.